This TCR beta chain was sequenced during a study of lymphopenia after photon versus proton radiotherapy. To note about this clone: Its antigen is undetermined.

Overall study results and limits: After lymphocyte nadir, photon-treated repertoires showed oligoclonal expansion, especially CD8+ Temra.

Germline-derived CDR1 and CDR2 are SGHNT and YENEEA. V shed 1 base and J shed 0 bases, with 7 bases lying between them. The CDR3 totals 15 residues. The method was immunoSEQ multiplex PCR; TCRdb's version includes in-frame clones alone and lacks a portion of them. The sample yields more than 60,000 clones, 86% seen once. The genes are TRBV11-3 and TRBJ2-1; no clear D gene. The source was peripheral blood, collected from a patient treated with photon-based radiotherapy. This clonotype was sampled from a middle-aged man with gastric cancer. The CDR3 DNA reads TGTGCCAGCAGCTTAGGGGCCAGCTCCTACAATGAGCAGTTCTTC. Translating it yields CASSLGASSYNEQFF.